The sequence of this TCR beta chain was determined in a study of cytomegalovirus exposure and HLA in healthy donors. Study findings and constraints: In vitro, a few CMV-associated chains proved specific for CMV antigens.

V was clipped by 1 base and J by 5 bases, with 6 bases between them. The V gene's germline CDR1 is SGHKS and CDR2 YYEKEE (reference sequence). The CDR3 loop spans 13 amino acids. The PCR used 60 Vbeta and 13 Jbeta primers. Per the original methods: A later analysis counted 80 million or so unique TCR beta chains, around 12 million shared. Sequenced by immunoSEQ multiplex PCR; TCRdb stores in-frame clones only, minus some. That table supplies the V and J calls and clone size; D and trimming were determined from the DNA. This table has 100,000 to 150,000 clones, around 72% appearing once. Remarks on this clone: As yet, its antigen is unknown.

This chain uses TRBV5-5 with TRBJ2-2, with D tentatively TRBD1 (5 bases). The receptor comes from a man aged 25 to 40 in good health and CMV-seronegative. Sample: PBMCs. The CDR3 DNA follows: TGTGCCAGCAGCTTGTCAGGGACCGGGGAGCTGTTTTTT. It translates to CASSLSGTGELFF. Filled out from reference TRBV5-5 and TRBJ2-2, the complete variable domain reads DAGVTQSPTHLIKTRGQQVTLRCSPISGHKSVSWYQQVLGQGPQFIFQYYEKEERGRGNFPDRFSARQFPNYSSELNVNALLLGDSALYLCASSLSGTGELFFGEGSRLTVL.